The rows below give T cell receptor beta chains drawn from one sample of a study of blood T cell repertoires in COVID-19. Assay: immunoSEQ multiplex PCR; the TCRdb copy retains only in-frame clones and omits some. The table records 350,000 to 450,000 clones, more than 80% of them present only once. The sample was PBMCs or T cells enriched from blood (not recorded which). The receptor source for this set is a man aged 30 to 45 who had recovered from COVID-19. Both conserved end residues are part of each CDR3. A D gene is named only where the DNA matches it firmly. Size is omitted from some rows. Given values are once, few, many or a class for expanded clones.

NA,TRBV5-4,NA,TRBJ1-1,CASSFPGALNTEAFF,TGTGCCAGCAGCTTCCCAGGGGCCTTGAACACTGAAGCTTTCTTT
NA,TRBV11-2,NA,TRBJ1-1,CASSLDLGAAGEAFF,TGTGCCAGCAGCTTAGATCTCGGGGCCGCGGGGGAAGCTTTCTTT
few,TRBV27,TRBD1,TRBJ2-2,CASPRRDRGISIAGELFF,TGTGCCAGCCCAAGGCGGGACAGGGGGATCTCTATCGCCGGGGAGCTGTTTTTT
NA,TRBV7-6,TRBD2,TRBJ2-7,CASSLAGTSGRPYEQYF,TGTGCCAGCAGCTTAGCAGGGACTAGCGGGCGGCCCTACGAGCAGTACTTC
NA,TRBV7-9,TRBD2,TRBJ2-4,CASSGTGLAGEQYF,TGTGCCAGCAGCGGGACAGGACTAGCGGGGGAACAGTACTTC
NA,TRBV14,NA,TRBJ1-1,CASSRIPGPGGTEAFF,TGTGCCAGCAGCCGTATCCCGGGCCCAGGAGGCACTGAAGCTTTCTTT
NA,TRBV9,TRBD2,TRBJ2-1,CASSVSMSVGLAGALIYNEQFF,TGTGCCAGCAGCGTATCTATGTCGGTGGGGCTAGCGGGAGCTCTTATCTACAATGAGCAGTTCTTC
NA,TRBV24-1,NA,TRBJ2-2,CATSDPSVITGELFF,TGTGCCACCAGTGACCCGTCTGTTATCACCGGGGAGCTGTTTTTT
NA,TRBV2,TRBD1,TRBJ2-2,CASKGQGMVGELFF,TGTGCCAGCAAAGGACAGGGGATGGTCGGGGAGCTGTTTTTT
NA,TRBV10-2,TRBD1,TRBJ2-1,CASRQTGTGYNEQFF,TGCGCCAGCAGGCAAACCGGGACAGGATACAATGAGCAGTTCTTC
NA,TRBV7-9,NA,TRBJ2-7,CASSLEGVGEQYF,TGTGCCAGCAGCTTAGAGGGGGTAGGGGAGCAGTACTTC
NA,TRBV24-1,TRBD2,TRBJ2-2,CATNEGRGPNTGELFF,TGTGCCACCAACGAAGGGAGGGGACCCAACACCGGGGAGCTGTTTTTT
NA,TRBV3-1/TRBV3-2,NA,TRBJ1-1,CASSQLPFGINTEAFF,TGTGCCAGCAGCCAACTTCCCTTCGGTATCAATACTGAAGCTTTCTTT
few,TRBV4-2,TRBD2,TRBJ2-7,CASSQEAGTNYEQYF,TGTGCCAGCAGCCAAGAGGCCGGGACTAACTACGAGCAGTACTTC
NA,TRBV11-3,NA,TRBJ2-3,CASSLGQVGTDTQYF,TGTGCCAGCAGCTTAGGACAGGTCGGCACAGATACGCAGTATTTT
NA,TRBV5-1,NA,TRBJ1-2,CASSPLGDYGYTF,TGCGCCAGCAGCCCCCTAGGAGACTATGGCTACACCTTC
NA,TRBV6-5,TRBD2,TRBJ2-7,CASSYSLAGGSEQYF,TGTGCCAGCAGTTACTCACTAGCGGGAGGGTCCGAGCAGTACTTC
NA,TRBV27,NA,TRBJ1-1,CASSVRGSTEAFF,TGTGCCAGCAGTGTTCGGGGGAGCACTGAAGCTTTCTTT
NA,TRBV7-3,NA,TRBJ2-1,CASSVGGPTNYNEQFF,TGTGCCAGCAGCGTGGGGGGTCCGACAAACTACAATGAGCAGTTCTTC
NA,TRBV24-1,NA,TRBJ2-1,CATSDHQQGYNEQFF,TGTGCCACCAGTGACCACCAACAGGGATACAATGAGCAGTTCTTC
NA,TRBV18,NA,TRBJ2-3,CASSLGQGTDTQYF,TGTGCCAGCTCACTCGGACAAGGCACAGATACGCAGTATTTT
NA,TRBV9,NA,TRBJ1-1,CASSPRGGTEAFF,TGTGCCAGCAGCCCTCGGGGGGGCACTGAAGCTTTCTTT
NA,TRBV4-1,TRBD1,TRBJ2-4,CASSHYDRERNIQYF,TGCGCCAGCAGCCATTACGACAGGGAACGGAACATTCAGTACTTC
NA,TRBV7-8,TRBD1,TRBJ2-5,CASSLDRGRWHQETQYF,TGTGCCAGCAGCCTCGACAGGGGGCGATGGCACCAAGAGACCCAGTACTTC
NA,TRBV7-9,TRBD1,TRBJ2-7,CASTSTGTGHEQYF,TGTGCCAGCACCTCCACGGGGACAGGGCATGAGCAGTACTTC
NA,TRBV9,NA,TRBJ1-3,CASSAEGGTGNTIYF,TGTGCCAGCAGCGCAGAGGGGGGGACTGGAAACACCATATATTTT
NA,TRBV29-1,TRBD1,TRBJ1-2,CSVSTGGGGYTF,TGCAGCGTTTCGACAGGGGGCGGTGGCTACACCTTC
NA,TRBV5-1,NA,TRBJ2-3,CASSPPSTDTQYF,TGCGCCAGCAGCCCCCCTAGCACAGATACGCAGTATTTT
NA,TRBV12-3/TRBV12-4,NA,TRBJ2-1,CASSLLNNEQFF,TGTGCCAGCAGTTTACTAAACAATGAGCAGTTCTTC
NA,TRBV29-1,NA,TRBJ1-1,CSVGAIEGTEAFF,TGCAGCGTTGGGGCCATCGAGGGCACTGAAGCTTTCTTT
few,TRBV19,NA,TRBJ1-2,CASSVGNYGYTF,TGTGCCAGTAGTGTCGGTAACTATGGCTACACCTTC
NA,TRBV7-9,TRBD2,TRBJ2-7,CASSFASGGTYEQYF,TGTGCCAGCAGCTTCGCTAGCGGGGGGACCTACGAGCAGTACTTC
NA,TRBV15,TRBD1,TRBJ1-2,CATSSKGQIGGYTF,TGTGCCACCAGCAGTAAGGGACAGATTGGAGGCTACACCTTC
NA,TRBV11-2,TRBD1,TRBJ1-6,CASSSTSTGGPNSPLHF,TGTGCCAGCAGCTCGACCTCTACAGGGGGGCCTAATTCACCCCTCCACTTT
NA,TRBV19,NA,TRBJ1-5,CASTGQKNQPQHF,TGTGCCAGTACCGGACAGAAAAATCAGCCCCAGCATTTT
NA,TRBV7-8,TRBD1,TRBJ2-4,CASSIPTGTKNIQYF,TGTGCCAGCAGCATCCCGACAGGGACCAAAAACATTCAGTACTTC
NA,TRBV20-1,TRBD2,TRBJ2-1,CSASGTSGSYEQFF,TGCAGTGCTAGTGGGACTAGCGGGAGCTATGAGCAGTTCTTC
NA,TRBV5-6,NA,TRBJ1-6,CASSRERVRNSPLHF,TGTGCCAGCAGCCGGGAGAGGGTACGGAATTCACCCCTCCACTTT
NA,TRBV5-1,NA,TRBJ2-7,CASSPAYEQYF,TGCGCCAGCAGCCCGGCCTACGAGCAGTACTTC
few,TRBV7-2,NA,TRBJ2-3,CASSQMGPGGTDTQYF,TGTGCCAGCAGCCAAATGGGGCCAGGAGGCACAGATACGCAGTATTTT
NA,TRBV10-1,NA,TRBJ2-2,CASSPDWNTGELFF,TGCGCCAGCAGCCCGGACTGGAACACCGGGGAGCTGTTTTTT